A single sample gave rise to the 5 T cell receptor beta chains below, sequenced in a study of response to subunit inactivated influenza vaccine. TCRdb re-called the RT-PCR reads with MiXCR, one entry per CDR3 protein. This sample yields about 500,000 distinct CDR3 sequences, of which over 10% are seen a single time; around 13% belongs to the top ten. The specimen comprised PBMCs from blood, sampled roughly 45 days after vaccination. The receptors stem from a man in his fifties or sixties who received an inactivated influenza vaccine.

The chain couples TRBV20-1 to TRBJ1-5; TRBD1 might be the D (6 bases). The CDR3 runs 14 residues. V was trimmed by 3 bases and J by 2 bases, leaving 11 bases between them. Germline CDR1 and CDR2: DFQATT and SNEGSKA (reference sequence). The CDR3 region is CSARPAGGNQPQHF. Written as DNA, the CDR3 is TGCAGTGCTAGGCCCGCAGGGGGCAATCAGCCCCAGCATTTT.

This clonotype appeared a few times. In DNA, the CDR3 is TGTGCCAGCAGTCCCAGGACTAGCGGGATCGAGCAGTACTTC. This codes for CASSPRTSGIEQYF. The J gene is TRBJ2-7, the V gene TRBV12-3 or TRBV12-4; 12 nucleotides agree with TRBD2. Trimming took 5 bases from V and 6 from J; bases not matched to a gene: 5. The CDR3 is 14 residues long.

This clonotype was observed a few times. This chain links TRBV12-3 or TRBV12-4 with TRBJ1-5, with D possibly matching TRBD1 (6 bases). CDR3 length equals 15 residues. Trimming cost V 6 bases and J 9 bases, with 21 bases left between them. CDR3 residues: CASRQEGGAFGPQHF. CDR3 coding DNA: TGTGCCAGCAGACAAGAAGGGGGTGCGTTTGGGCCCCAGCATTTT.

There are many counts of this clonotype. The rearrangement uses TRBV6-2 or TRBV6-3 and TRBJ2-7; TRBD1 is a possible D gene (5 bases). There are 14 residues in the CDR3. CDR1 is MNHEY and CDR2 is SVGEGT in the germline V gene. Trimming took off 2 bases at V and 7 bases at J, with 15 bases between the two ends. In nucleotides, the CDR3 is TGTGCCAGCAGTTACACTCGGTTGTCAGGGGAGCAGTACTTC. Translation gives CASSYTRLSGEQYF.

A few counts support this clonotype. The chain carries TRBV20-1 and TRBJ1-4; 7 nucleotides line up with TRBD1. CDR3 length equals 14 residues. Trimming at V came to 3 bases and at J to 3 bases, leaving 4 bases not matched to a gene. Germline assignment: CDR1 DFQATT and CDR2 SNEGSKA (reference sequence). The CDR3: CSASNQGANEKLFF. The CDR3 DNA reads TGCAGTGCTAGTAATCAGGGGGCTAATGAAAAACTGTTTTTT.